This TCR beta chain was sequenced for a study of blood T cell repertoires in COVID-19. The repertoire was sequenced with immunoSEQ multiplex PCR; TCRdb's copy has only in-frame clones and lacks some. The sample includes around 31,000 clones, roughly 86% of them seen just once. The CDR3 covers 12 residues. The V end was cut by 4 bases, the J end by 7 bases, with 8 bases between. In germline, CDR1 is LGHDT, CDR2 YNNKEL (reference sequence). The sequencing input was peripheral blood. The chain employs TRBV3-1 (or the pseudogene TRBV3-2) and TRBJ1-5, with D unclear. The clonotype comes from a man aged 55 to 70 with COVID-19, enrolled during active disease. CDR3 in amino acids: CASSLEGQPQHF. CDR3 DNA: TGTGCCAGCAGCCTCGAGGGCCAGCCCCAGCATTTT.